A selection of T cell receptor beta chains follows, all from one sample in a study of pediatric ulcerative colitis. Generated by immunoSEQ multiplex PCR, the TCRdb table keeps only in-frame clones and is missing some. The profile covers some 43,000 clones, with 78% appearing a single time and 3.5% to 4.5% taken by the ten largest. The sample was gut tissue. Receptor source: a girl aged 5-17 years with moderate ulcerative colitis. The conserved cysteine and the conserved F or W are not part of the CDR3 here. A D gene is named only where the DNA matches it firmly.

D gene	V gene	J gene	CDR3 protein
NA	TRBV15	TRBJ2-5	ATSGGQPGAETQY
NA	TRBV19	TRBJ2-1	ATSSYNEQF
NA	TRBV14	TRBJ2-7	ASSQDLGAGPLYEQY
NA	TRBV4-3	TRBJ1-1	ASSPTGGRRTEAF
TRBD2	TRBV4-1	TRBJ2-7	ASSQDSLAGGPIAYEQY
NA	TRBV5-1	TRBJ2-1	ASSFSGTPSYNEQF
NA	TRBV30	TRBJ1-5	AWSVGGNQPQH
NA	TRBV28	TRBJ1-1	ASSPPRGGEAL
NA	TRBV28	TRBJ2-7	ASREEGGEQY
NA	TRBV28	TRBJ2-7	ASNFQPGEGEQY
TRBD1	TRBV7-6	TRBJ2-1	ASSEGQALYNEQF
NA	TRBV11-2	TRBJ2-1	ASSPLGGRHYNEQF
TRBD2	TRBV30	TRBJ2-1	AWSGSELAGVAGEQF
TRBD1	TRBV6-5	TRBJ1-4	ASSRQGRKLF
TRBD1	TRBV9	TRBJ2-7	ASSATGGLVYEQY
NA	TRBV5-7	TRBJ2-7	ASSLVYSYEQY
TRBD2	TRBV6-6	TRBJ2-1	ASSRTSGSQEQF
NA	TRBV2	TRBJ2-5	ASSEETQY
NA	TRBV4-3	TRBJ1-2	ASRGVNYGYT
TRBD2	TRBV11-2	TRBJ2-2	ASSNSGRAGELF
TRBD2	TRBV14	TRBJ2-2	ASRTSGISNTGELF
TRBD2	TRBV11-2	TRBJ2-7	ASSLGGSLYEQY
NA	TRBV28	TRBJ1-1	ASSLGVGTEAF
TRBD2	TRBV30	TRBJ2-1	AWNLRAGGPYNEQF
TRBD2	TRBV5-1	TRBJ2-3	ASSLSGGGTDTQY
TRBD1	TRBV27	TRBJ1-1	ASSLKGTANTEAF
NA	TRBV5-1	TRBJ2-1	ASSLGLDSYNEQF
NA	TRBV30	TRBJ2-3	AWSRPDTQY
TRBD1	TRBV28	TRBJ2-7	ATRRTGLHEQY
TRBD1	TRBV7-8	TRBJ1-2	ASSQTRTGSFLSYGYT
NA	TRBV10-2	TRBJ2-2	ATSDTGELF
NA	TRBV5-4	TRBJ1-6	ASSLDGQSSYNSPLH
NA	TRBV5-1	TRBJ2-1	ASSLSLLTYNEQF
NA	TRBV30	TRBJ2-4	AWSVQLGNIQY
NA	TRBV29-1	TRBJ2-7	SVRLITGIAYEQY
NA	TRBV14	TRBJ2-1	ASSPGAYEWYEQF
NA	TRBV6-6	TRBJ1-4	ASSPASRGEKLF
NA	TRBV11-1	TRBJ2-2	ASSTGQGGELF
NA	TRBV6-5	TRBJ1-6	ASSYSGLTPLH
TRBD1	TRBV27	TRBJ2-7	ASRDRGDEQY
NA	TRBV20-1	TRBJ2-7	SVRTAYEQY
NA	TRBV20-1	TRBJ1-2	SASRVHGYT
TRBD1	TRBV5-6	TRBJ1-2	ASSRNRGAQGGYT
NA	TRBV5-1	TRBJ2-3	ASSFRINTDTQY
TRBD1	TRBV7-8	TRBJ1-6	ASSLDRVKRSPLH